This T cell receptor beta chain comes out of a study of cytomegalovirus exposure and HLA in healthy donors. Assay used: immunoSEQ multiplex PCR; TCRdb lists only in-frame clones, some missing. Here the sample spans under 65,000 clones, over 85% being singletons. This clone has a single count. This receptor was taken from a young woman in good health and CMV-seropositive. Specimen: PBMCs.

The CDR3: CASSGAGGGDTEAFF. The DNA of the CDR3 is TGTGCCAGCAGCGGAGCAGGGGGCGGTGACACTGAAGCTTTCTTT. V is TRBV7-9 and J is TRBJ1-1, with 8 bases matching TRBD1. Trimming took 5 bases from V and 3 from J; bases not matched to a gene: 8. CDR1 and CDR2 (germline): SEHNR, FQNEAQ (reference sequence). The CDR3 has 15 amino acids.